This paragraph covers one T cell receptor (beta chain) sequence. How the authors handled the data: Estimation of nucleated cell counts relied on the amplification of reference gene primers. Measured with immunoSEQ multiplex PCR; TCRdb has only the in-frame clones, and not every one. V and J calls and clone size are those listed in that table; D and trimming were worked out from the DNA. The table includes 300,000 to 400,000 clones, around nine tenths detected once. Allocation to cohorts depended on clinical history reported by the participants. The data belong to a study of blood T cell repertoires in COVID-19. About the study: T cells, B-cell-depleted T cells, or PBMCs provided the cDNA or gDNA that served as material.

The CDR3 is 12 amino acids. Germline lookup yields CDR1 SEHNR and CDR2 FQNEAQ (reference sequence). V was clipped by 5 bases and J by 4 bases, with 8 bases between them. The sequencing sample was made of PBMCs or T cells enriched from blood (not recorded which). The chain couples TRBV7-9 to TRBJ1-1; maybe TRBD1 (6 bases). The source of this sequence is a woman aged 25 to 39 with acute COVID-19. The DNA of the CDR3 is TGTGCCAGCAGCGGACAGCTCACTGAAGCTTTCTTT. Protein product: CASSGQLTEAFF.